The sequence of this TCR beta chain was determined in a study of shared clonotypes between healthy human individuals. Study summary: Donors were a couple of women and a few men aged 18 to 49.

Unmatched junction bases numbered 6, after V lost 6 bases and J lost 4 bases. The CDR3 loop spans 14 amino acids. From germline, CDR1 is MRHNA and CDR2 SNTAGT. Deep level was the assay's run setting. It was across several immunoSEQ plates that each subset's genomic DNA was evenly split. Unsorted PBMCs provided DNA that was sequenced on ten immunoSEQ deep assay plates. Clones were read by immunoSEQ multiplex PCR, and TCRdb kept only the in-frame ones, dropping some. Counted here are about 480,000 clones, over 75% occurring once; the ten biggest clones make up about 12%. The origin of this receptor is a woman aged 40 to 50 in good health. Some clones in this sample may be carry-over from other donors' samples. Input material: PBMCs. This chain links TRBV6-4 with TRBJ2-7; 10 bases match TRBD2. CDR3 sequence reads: CASSPLAGVYEQYF. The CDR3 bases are TGTGCCAGCAGCCCCCTAGCGGGAGTATACGAGCAGTACTTC.